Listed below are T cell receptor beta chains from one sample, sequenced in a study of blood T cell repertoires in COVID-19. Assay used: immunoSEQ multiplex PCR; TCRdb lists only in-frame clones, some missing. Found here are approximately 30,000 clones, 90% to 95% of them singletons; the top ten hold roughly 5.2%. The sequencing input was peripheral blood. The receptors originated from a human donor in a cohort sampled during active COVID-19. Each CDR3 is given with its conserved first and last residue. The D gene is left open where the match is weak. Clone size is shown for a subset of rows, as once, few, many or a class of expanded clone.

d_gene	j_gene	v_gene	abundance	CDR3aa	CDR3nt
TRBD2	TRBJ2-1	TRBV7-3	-	CASSLVGLAGLEGEQFF	TGTGCCAGCAGCTTAGTGGGACTAGCGGGGTTGGAGGGTGAGCAGTTCTTC
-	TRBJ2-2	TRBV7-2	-	CASSLDSAVANTGELFF	TGTGCCAGCAGCTTAGATAGTGCCGTAGCGAACACCGGGGAGCTGTTTTTT
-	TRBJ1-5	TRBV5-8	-	CASSLMRGNQPQHF	TGTGCCAGCAGCTTGATGAGAGGGAATCAGCCCCAGCATTTT
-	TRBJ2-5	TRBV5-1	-	CASSSHSQSGGLGAIQETQYF	TGCGCCAGCAGCTCCCATTCTCAGTCAGGGGGACTCGGAGCCATCCAAGAGACCCAGTACTTC
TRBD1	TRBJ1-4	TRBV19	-	CASCPGTANEKLFF	TGTGCCAGTTGCCCCGGGACAGCTAACGAAAAACTGTTTTTT
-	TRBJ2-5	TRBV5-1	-	CASRRLLGETQYF	TGCGCCAGCAGGCGGCTTCTAGGAGAGACCCAGTACTTC
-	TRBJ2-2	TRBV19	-	CASKRLPNTGELFF	TGTGCCAGTAAGAGACTCCCAAACACCGGGGAGCTGTTTTTT
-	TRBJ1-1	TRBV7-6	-	CASSLKQGLEAFF	TGTGCCAGCAGCCTTAAACAGGGTCTGGAAGCTTTCTTT
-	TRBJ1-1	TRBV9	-	CASSVGGVNTEAFF	TGTGCCAGCAGCGTAGGGGGGGTGAACACTGAAGCTTTCTTT
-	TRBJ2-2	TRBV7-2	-	CASSFDRTTGELFF	TGTGCCAGCAGCTTCGACAGAACCACCGGGGAGCTGTTTTTT
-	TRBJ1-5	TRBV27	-	CASKQSVVGGPQHF	TGTGCCAGCAAACAGAGCGTCGTCGGGGGGCCCCAGCATTTT
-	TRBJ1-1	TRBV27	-	CASSFAGSTEAFF	TGTGCCAGCAGTTTCGCAGGTTCGACTGAAGCTTTCTTT
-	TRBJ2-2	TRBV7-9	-	CASSLGLGNTGELFF	TGTGCCAGCAGCTTAGGACTAGGGAACACCGGGGAGCTGTTTTTT
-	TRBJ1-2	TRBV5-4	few	CASSPGGNYGYTF	TGTGCCAGCAGCCCCGGGGGGAACTATGGCTACACCTTC
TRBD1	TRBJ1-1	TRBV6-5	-	CASSYSGQGMSAFF	TGTGCCAGCAGTTACTCAGGACAGGGAATGTCAGCTTTCTTT
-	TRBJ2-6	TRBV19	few	CASSLTGANVLTF	TGTGCCAGTTCGCTAACCGGGGCCAACGTCCTGACTTTC
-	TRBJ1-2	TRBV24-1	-	CATSDFPQGNGYTF	TGTGCCACCAGTGATTTCCCCCAGGGAAATGGCTACACCTTC
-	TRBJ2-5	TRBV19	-	CASTNSGRQETQYF	TGTGCCAGTACGAATTCTGGGCGCCAAGAGACCCAGTACTTC
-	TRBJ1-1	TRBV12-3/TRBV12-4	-	CASSADIVAFF	TGTGCCAGCAGCGCTGACATAGTAGCTTTCTTT
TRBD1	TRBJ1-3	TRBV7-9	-	CASSSLVGQESSGNTIYF	TGTGCCAGCAGCTCCCTCGTAGGACAGGAGAGCTCTGGAAACACCATATATTTT
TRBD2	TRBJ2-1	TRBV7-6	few	CASSLVLAGAGYNEQFF	TGTGCCAGCAGCTTGGTACTAGCGGGAGCAGGATACAATGAGCAGTTCTTC
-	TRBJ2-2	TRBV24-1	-	CATSDLRGNAGELFF	TGTGCCACCAGTGATTTAAGGGGTAATGCCGGGGAGCTGTTTTTT
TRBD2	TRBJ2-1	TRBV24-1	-	CATSGGRATRSINEQFF	TGTGCCACCAGTGGCGGGAGGGCAACTCGCTCCATCAATGAGCAGTTCTTC
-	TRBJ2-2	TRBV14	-	CASNEGNTGELFF	TGTGCCAGCAATGAGGGGAACACCGGGGAGCTGTTTTTT
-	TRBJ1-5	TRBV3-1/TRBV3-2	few	CASSQFSGGPQHF	TGTGCCAGCAGCCAATTCTCCGGGGGACCCCAGCATTTT
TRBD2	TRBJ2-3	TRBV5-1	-	CASSSGAGPNTDTQYF	TGCGCCAGCAGCTCAGGAGCGGGACCCAACACAGATACGCAGTATTTT
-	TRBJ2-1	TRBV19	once	CASSKLGPSSYNEQFF	TGTGCCAGTAGTAAGCTGGGGCCTTCCTCCTACAATGAGCAGTTCTTC
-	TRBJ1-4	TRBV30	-	CAWKIQIREKLFF	TGTGCCTGGAAGATACAAATTCGTGAAAAACTGTTTTTT
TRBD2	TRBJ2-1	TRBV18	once	CASSPSAGTSDVF	TGTGCCAGCTCACCGAGTGCCGGGACTAGCGATGTCTTC